This T cell receptor beta chain was captured by sequencing in a study of blood T cell repertoires in COVID-19. Study-wide background: Sources were T cells, B-cell-depleted T cells, or PBMCs; the material itself was cDNA or gDNA.

Libraries were prepared by immunoSEQ multiplex PCR; TCRdb keeps only in-frame clonotypes and omits some of them. The profile covers about 200,000 clones, with 90% appearing a single time and 0.62% taken by the ten largest. The germline gives CDR1 MNHEY, CDR2 SVGEGT. The CDR3 covers 11 residues. Trimming left V 5 bases short and J 11 bases short, with 13 bases between. This TCR derives from a man aged 50-59 years with acute or convalescent COVID-19. Material: peripheral blood. This chain uses TRBV6-2 or TRBV6-3 with TRBJ2-7, with D maybe TRBD2 (6 bases). CDR3: CASSGDFIKYF. CDR3 in DNA: TGTGCCAGCAGTGGGGACTTCATTAAGTACTTC.